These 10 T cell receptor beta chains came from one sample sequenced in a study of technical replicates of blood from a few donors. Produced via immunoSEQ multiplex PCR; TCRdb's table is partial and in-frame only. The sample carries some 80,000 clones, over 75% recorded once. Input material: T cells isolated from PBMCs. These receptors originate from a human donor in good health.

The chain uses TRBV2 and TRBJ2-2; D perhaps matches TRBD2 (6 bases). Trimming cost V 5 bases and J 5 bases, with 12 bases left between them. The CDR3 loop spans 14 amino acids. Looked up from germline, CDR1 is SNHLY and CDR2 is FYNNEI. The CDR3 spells CASSKNLATGELFF. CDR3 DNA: TGTGCCAGCAGTAAGAATCTAGCGACCGGGGAGCTGTTTTTT.

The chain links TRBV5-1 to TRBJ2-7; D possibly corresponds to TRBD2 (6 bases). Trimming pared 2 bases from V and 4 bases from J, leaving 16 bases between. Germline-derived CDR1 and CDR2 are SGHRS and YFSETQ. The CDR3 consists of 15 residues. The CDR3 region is CASSFGVGAGYEQYF. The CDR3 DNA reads TGCGCCAGCAGCTTCGGCGTAGGGGCGGGGTACGAGCAGTACTTC.

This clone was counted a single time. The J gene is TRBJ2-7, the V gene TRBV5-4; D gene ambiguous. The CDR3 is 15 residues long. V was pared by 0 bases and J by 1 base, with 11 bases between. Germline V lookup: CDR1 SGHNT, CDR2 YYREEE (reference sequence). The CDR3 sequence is CASSLESARSYEQYF. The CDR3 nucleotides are TGTGCCAGCAGCTTGGAGTCTGCGAGGTCCTACGAGCAGTACTTC.

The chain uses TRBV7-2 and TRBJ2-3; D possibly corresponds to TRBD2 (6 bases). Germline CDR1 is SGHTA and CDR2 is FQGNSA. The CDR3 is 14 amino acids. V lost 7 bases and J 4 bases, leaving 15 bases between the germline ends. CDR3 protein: CASTFPGLSDTQYF. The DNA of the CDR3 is TGTGCCAGCACCTTTCCGGGACTGTCAGATACGCAGTATTTT.

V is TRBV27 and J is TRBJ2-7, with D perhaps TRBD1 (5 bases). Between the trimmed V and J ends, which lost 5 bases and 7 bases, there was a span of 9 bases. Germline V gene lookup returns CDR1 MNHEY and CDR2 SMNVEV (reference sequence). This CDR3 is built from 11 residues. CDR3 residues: CASSTYREQYF. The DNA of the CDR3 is TGTGCCAGCAGTACCTACAGGGAGCAGTACTTC.

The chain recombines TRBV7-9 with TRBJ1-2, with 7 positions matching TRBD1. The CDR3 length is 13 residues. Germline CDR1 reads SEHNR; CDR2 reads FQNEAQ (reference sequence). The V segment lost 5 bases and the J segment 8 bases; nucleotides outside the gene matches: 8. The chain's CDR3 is CASSRRQGRGYTF. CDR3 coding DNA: TGTGCCAGCAGCCGTCGACAGGGCCGGGGCTACACCTTC.

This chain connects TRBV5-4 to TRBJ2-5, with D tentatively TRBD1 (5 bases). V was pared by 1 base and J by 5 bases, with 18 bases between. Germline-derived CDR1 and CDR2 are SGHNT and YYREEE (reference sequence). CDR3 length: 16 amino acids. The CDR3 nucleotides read TGTGCCAGCAGCTTGCATACTAAAGCAGGGCTGGAGACCCAGTACTTC. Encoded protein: CASSLHTKAGLETQYF.

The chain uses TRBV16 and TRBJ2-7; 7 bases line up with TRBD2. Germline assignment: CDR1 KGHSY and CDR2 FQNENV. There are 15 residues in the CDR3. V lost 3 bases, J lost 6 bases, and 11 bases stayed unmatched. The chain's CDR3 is CASSHLGEGPGEQYF. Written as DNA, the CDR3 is TGTGCCAGCAGCCACCTAGGGGAGGGCCCGGGCGAGCAGTACTTC.

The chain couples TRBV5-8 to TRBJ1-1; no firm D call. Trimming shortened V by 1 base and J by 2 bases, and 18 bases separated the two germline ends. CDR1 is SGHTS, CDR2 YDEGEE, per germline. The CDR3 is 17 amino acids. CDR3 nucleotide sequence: TGTGCCAGCAGCTTGTTCTTTTCTAACAGAAGAAACACTGAAGCTTTCTTT. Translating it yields CASSLFFSNRRNTEAFF.

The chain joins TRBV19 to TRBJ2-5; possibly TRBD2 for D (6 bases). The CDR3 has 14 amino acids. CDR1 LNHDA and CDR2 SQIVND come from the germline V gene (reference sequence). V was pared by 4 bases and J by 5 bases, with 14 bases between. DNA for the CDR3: TGTGCCAGTAGTACCGGGACTTCTGAGGAGACCCAGTACTTC. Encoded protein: CASSTGTSEETQYF.